The 21 T cell receptor beta chains in this list originate from one sample, sequenced in a study of T cell responses to AZD1222 COVID-19 vaccine. TCRdb keeps only in-frame clones here, not all; method: immunoSEQ multiplex PCR. The sample has some 150,000 clones, roughly 88% seen once. Sequenced material: peripheral blood, taken on day 0 of AZD1222 vaccination. The source is an adult in good health.

The chain recombines TRBV3-1 (or the pseudogene TRBV3-2) with TRBJ1-6, with 9 bases aligning to TRBD1. With 4 bases clipped from V and 6 bases from J, the junction kept 4 bases outside the gene matches. Germline CDR1 is LGHDT and CDR2 is YNNKEL (reference sequence). This CDR3 is built from 15 residues. CDR3 amino acids: CASSLGTGFNSPLHF. In DNA form, the CDR3 reads TGTGCCAGCAGCCTCGGGACAGGGTTTAATTCACCCCTCCACTTT.

The chain recombines TRBV11-1 with TRBJ2-7, with TRBD1 matching over 7 bases. Germline V gene sequence: CDR1 SGHAT, CDR2 FQDESV (reference sequence). V gave up 0 bases and J gave up 2 bases; unmatched junction bases: 4. This CDR3 is built from 15 residues. CDR3 sequence (DNA): TGTGCCAGCAGCTTAGCTACGGGACAGACCTACGAGCAGTACTTC. Translating gives CASSLATGQTYEQYF.

This chain uses TRBV5-6 with TRBJ2-5; D perhaps matches TRBD1 (6 bases). V lost 4 bases and J lost 3, with 10 bases in between. This CDR3 comprises 13 residues. CDR1 is SGHDT and CDR2 is YYEEEE in the germline V gene. The CDR3 protein is CASSGGPKETQYF. The CDR3 DNA reads as TGTGCCAGCAGCGGGGGCCCGAAAGAGACCCAGTACTTC.

This chain's CDR3 is CASSQRTDSYEQYF. The CDR3 nucleotides are TGCGCCAGCAGCCAGAGGACAGACTCCTACGAGCAGTACTTC. This chain uses TRBV4-1 with TRBJ2-7, with a tentative D call TRBD1 (6 bases). Between the trimmed V and J ends, which lost 3 bases and 0 bases, there was a span of 9 bases. The CDR3 runs to 14 residues. Germline assignment: CDR1 MGHRA and CDR2 YSYEKL.

V usage is TRBV9 and J usage is TRBJ1-2; D is ambiguous. CDR1 is SGDLS, CDR2 YYNGEE, per germline. The CDR3 loop spans 15 amino acids. Trimming took 0 bases from V and 2 from J, leaving 11 bases between them. The CDR3 loop is CASSVAPSGNYGYTF. The CDR3 DNA is TGTGCCAGCAGCGTAGCGCCGAGTGGGAACTATGGCTACACCTTC. Full variable domain (missing parts from reference TRBV9 and TRBJ1-2): DSGVTQTPKHLITATGQRVTLRCSPRSGDLSVYWYQQSLDQGLQFLIQYYNGEERAKGNILERFSAQQFPDLHSELNLSSLELGDSALYFCASSVAPSGNYGYTFGSGTRLTVV.

The chain has TRBV5-1 and TRBJ1-2; D ambiguous. Germline CDR1 is SGHRS and CDR2 is YFSETQ. The CDR3 has 15 residues. Trimming left V 4 bases short and J 2 bases short, with 15 bases between. CDR3 protein: CASSRGQQQNYGYTF. The CDR3 DNA sequence: TGCGCCAGCAGCAGAGGTCAGCAACAAAACTATGGCTACACCTTC.

The gene calls are TRBV4-3 and TRBJ1-1, with unresolved D. Germline V gene sequence: CDR1 LGHNA, CDR2 YSLEER. V lost 0 bases and J lost 0, with 11 bases in between. The CDR3 has 16 amino acids. The CDR3, as DNA: TGCGCCAGCAGCCAAGATAGCGGGCCCATGAACACTGAAGCTTTCTTT. Amino acid sequence: CASSQDSGPMNTEAFF.

The chain recombines TRBV15 with TRBJ1-2; D is undetermined. Germline CDR1 LNHNV, CDR2 YYDKDF (reference sequence). The CDR3 spans 12 residues. V lost 3 bases, J lost 7 bases, and 9 bases lay in between. The CDR3 loop reads CATSRASGGYTF. The CDR3 nucleotides read TGTGCCACCAGCAGGGCTAGTGGTGGCTACACCTTC. Filled out from reference TRBV15 and TRBJ1-2, the complete variable domain reads DAMVIQNPRYQVTQFGKPVTLSCSQTLNHNVMYWYQQKSSQAPKLLFHYYDKDFNNEADTPDNFQSRRPNTSFCFLDIRSPGLGDTAMYLCATSRASGGYTFGSGTRLTVV.

The chain joins TRBV28 to TRBJ1-2, with a tentative D call TRBD1 (5 bases). CDR3 length equals 12 residues. Germline assignment: CDR1 MDHEN and CDR2 SYDVKM. V lost 3 bases and J 6 bases, leaving 8 bases between the germline ends. The CDR3 sequence is CASSFAGNGYTF. In DNA form, the CDR3 reads TGTGCCAGCAGTTTCGCAGGGAATGGCTACACCTTC.

The rearrangement joins TRBV6-6 to TRBJ2-1; TRBD1 matches at 9 bases. Germline V gene sequence: CDR1 MNHNY, CDR2 SVGAGI (reference sequence). J lost 4 bases, V lost 5 bases, and 9 bases had no gene match. There are 16 residues in the CDR3. DNA of the CDR3: TGTGCCAGCAGTCGACAGGGGGGGGCCCAGTACAATGAGCAGTTCTTC. This codes for CASSRQGGAQYNEQFF.

The rearrangement links TRBV29-1 to TRBJ1-1, with 8 bases aligning to TRBD1. Germline CDR1 reads SQVTM; CDR2 reads ANQGSEA. This CDR3 spans 13 amino acids. V lost 6 bases to trimming and J lost 10 bases; unmatched junction nucleotides: 13. The DNA for the CDR3 is TGCAGCGTGAGAGGTATACAGGGGGTAGGAGCTTTCTTT. Protein: CSVRGIQGVGAFF.

The rearrangement joins TRBV7-3 to TRBJ2-1, with D unresolved. This CDR3 comprises 14 residues. V dropped 5 bases and J dropped 3 bases, with 11 bases sitting between them. Germline CDR1 reads SGHTA; CDR2 reads FQGTGA. In nucleotides, the CDR3 is TGTGCCAGCAGCCCACAGCCCGGCTACAATGAGCAGTTCTTC. This codes for CASSPQPGYNEQFF.

This clone has just a few counts. The chain joins TRBV18 to TRBJ1-1, with D possibly being TRBD1 (5 bases). The germline CDR1 and CDR2 sequences are KGHSH and LQKENI. The CDR3 sequence is 16 residues long. V lost 6 bases and J lost 6, with 23 bases in between. The CDR3 here is CASSFSGGGPGPEAFF. For the CDR3, the DNA is TGTGCCAGCTCCTTTTCGGGGGGGGGACCAGGGCCTGAAGCTTTCTTT.

In nucleotides, the CDR3 is TGTGCCAGCACTGCTGAGACATCGAACACTGAAGCTTTCTTT. It translates to CASTAETSNTEAFF. The chain joins TRBV7-9 to TRBJ1-1; D uncertain. Germline loops: CDR1 SEHNR, CDR2 FQNEAQ (reference sequence). The V and J ends lost 7 bases and 1 base respectively, with 13 bases between them. The CDR3 runs 14 residues.

This clone appeared once. CDR3 sequence: CSVREGWDYGYTF. The CDR3 DNA sequence: TGCAGCGTCCGAGAGGGTTGGGACTATGGCTACACCTTC. This chain uses TRBV29-1 with TRBJ1-2, with D unclear. V was pared by 6 bases and J by 3 bases, with 14 bases between. CDR1 is SQVTM, CDR2 ANQGSEA, per germline. The length of the CDR3 is 13 residues.

The V gene is TRBV18, the J gene TRBJ2-7; the D call may be TRBD1 or TRBD2 (6 bases each). CDR3 length: 16 amino acids. Looked up from germline, CDR1 is KGHSH and CDR2 is LQKENI. Trimming stripped 2 bases from V and 2 bases from J, with 16 bases between. This CDR3 reads CASSPGVKRGPYEQYF. The CDR3 nucleotides read TGTGCCAGCTCACCAGGGGTTAAACGGGGGCCCTACGAGCAGTACTTC.

The V gene is TRBV5-4, the J gene TRBJ2-7; 8 bases match TRBD2. The CDR3 sequence is 14 residues long. Germline V gene sequence: CDR1 SGHNT, CDR2 YYREEE (reference sequence). The V and J ends lost 4 bases and 0 bases, in that order; junction bases with no gene match: 3. CDR3 residues: CASSRTSRSYEQYF. Here the CDR3 DNA reads TGTGCCAGCAGCCGGACTAGCCGCTCCTACGAGCAGTACTTC.

The CDR3: CASSSPGRGDSPLHF. The CDR3 DNA is TGTGCCAGCAGCTCACCGGGCAGGGGGGATTCACCCCTCCACTTT. The rearrangement uses TRBV11-1 and TRBJ1-6; 7 positions match TRBD1. There are 15 residues in the CDR3. Germline trimming cut 4 bases from V and 8 bases from J; bases unmatched to any gene: 8. CDR1 and CDR2 (germline): SGHAT, FQDESV (reference sequence).

The chain joins TRBV18 to TRBJ2-3; the match to TRBD2 covers 14 bases. V shed 5 bases, J shed 4 bases, and the junction held 5 bases outside the gene matches. The CDR3 has 16 amino acids. CDR1 is KGHSH, CDR2 LQKENI, per germline. CDR3: CASSSGTSGGADTQYF. In DNA, the CDR3 is TGTGCCAGCTCATCCGGGACTAGCGGGGGCGCAGATACGCAGTATTTT.

The chain employs TRBV12-3 or TRBV12-4 and TRBJ2-3; 8 bases are shared with TRBD1. The CDR3 sequence is 12 residues long. V shed 5 bases and J 13 bases; nucleotides not matched to a gene: 8. The CDR3 is CASSAGQGEKYF. CDR3 nucleotide sequence: TGTGCCAGCAGTGCCGGACAGGGCGAGAAGTATTTT.

V gene TRBV12-3 or TRBV12-4 combines with J gene TRBJ1-5, with no clear D. The CDR3 has 13 amino acids. Trimming removed 5 bases at V and 5 bases at J, with 10 bases between. The CDR3 is CASSKNPDQPQHF. DNA of the CDR3: TGTGCCAGCAGTAAGAACCCAGATCAGCCCCAGCATTTT.